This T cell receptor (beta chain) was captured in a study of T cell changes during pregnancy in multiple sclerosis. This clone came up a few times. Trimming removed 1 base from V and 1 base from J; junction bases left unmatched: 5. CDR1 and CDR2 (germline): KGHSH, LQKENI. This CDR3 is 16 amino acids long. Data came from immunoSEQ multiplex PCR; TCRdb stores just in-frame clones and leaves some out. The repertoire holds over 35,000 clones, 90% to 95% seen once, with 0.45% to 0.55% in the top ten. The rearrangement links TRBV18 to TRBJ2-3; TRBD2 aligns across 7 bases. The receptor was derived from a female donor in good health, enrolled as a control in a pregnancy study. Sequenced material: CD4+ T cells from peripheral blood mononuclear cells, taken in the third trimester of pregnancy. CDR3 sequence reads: CASSPRSSGGTDTQYF. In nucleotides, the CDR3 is TGTGCCAGCTCACCACGATCTAGCGGCGGCACAGATACGCAGTATTTT.